One sample yielded the 5 T cell receptor beta chains listed below, sequenced in a study of CD4 T cells in relation to SARS-CoV-2 and coronaviruses. Repertoires were generated with immunoSEQ multiplex PCR, while TCRdb's copy carries only in-frame clones and drops some. The data hold about 59,000 clones, with 80% to 90% observed a single time. Unexposed donor CD4+ T cells date from about 2011-2018, before the COVID-19 pandemic. Material for sequencing was memory CD4+ T cells from PBMCs. The source of these receptors is a human donor in good health.

This chain joins TRBV3-1 (or the pseudogene TRBV3-2) and TRBJ2-1, with TRBD2 matching over 14 bases. In germline, CDR1 is LGHDT, CDR2 YNNKEL (reference sequence). With 4 bases clipped from V and 15 bases from J, the junction kept 14 bases outside the gene matches. This CDR3 has 16 residues. The CDR3 coding sequence is TGTGCCAGCAGCCTTCTCCCGGGACTAGCGGGAGCGCTTCCGTTCTTC. Its protein product is CASSLLPGLAGALPFF.

CDR3 sequence: CASSPDGKSSGNTIYF. CDR3 bases: TGTGCCAGCAGCCCGGACGGCAAAAGCTCTGGAAACACCATATATTTT. The V gene is TRBV7-9, the J gene TRBJ1-3; D unclear. The germline CDR1 and CDR2 sequences are SEHNR and FQNEAQ (reference sequence). This CDR3 is 16 amino acids long. Trimming took off 5 bases at V and 0 bases at J, with 14 bases between the two ends.

The sample holds a few counts of this clone. The rearrangement joins TRBV27 to TRBJ2-3; 11 positions agree with TRBD2. Trimming removed 6 bases from V and 3 bases from J; junction bases left unmatched: 14. This CDR3 comprises 18 residues. Germline CDR1 reads MNHEY; CDR2 reads SMNVEV (reference sequence). The DNA of the CDR3 is TGTGCCAGCAGCCTTACCCCAACTAGCGGGAGCTTGACAGATACGCAGTATTTT. Amino acid sequence: CASSLTPTSGSLTDTQYF.

This clone occurred a few times. V gene TRBV7-9 combines with J gene TRBJ2-1; D gene uncertain. The CDR3 consists of 14 residues. Germline loops: CDR1 SEHNR, CDR2 FQNEAQ (reference sequence). V dropped 1 base and J dropped 7 bases, with 11 bases sitting between them. CDR3 in amino acids: CASSLELGGNEQFF. CDR3 sequence (DNA): TGTGCCAGCAGCTTAGAATTGGGCGGAAATGAGCAGTTCTTC.

The chain couples TRBV13 to TRBJ2-3; no clear D. The CDR3 totals 13 residues. CDR1 PRHDT and CDR2 FYEKMQ come from the germline V gene (reference sequence). The ends were cut back, 4 bases at V and 6 bases at J, with 11 bases in the middle. The CDR3 is CASSSTWLDTQYF. CDR3 coding DNA: TGTGCCAGCAGCTCCACCTGGCTGGATACGCAGTATTTT.